This entry is about one T cell receptor (beta chain). Its antigen remains unidentified. Generated by immunoSEQ multiplex PCR, the TCRdb table keeps only in-frame clones and is missing some. The table records approximately 50,000 clones, 73% of them present only once. The sample belongs to a study of radiotherapy plus CTLA-4 blockade in lung cancer. Study results and caveats: Interferon-beta, together with early blood T cell clone dynamics, reportedly best predicted response. Clones derived from tumor TCRs expanded in blood after radiotherapy plus ipilimumab.

V lost 4 bases and J lost 3, with 18 bases in between. This CDR3 is 16 amino acids long. The germline CDR1 and CDR2 sequences are SGHDN and FVKESK. The genes are TRBV14 and TRBJ1-1, with D perhaps matching TRBD1 (6 bases). This sequence originates from a human donor with non-small cell lung cancer who had a complete response to radiotherapy plus ipilimumab. The specimen was peripheral blood, collected from a patient treated with radiotherapy plus ipilimumab. CDR3 sequence: CASSPGRGARDTEAFF. The CDR3 coding sequence is TGTGCCAGCAGCCCGGGGCGGGGGGCACGGGACACTGAAGCTTTCTTT.